Below, 11 T cell receptor beta chains from the same sample are listed, as sequenced in a study of cytomegalovirus exposure and HLA in healthy donors. The PCR contained 60 Vbeta and 13 Jbeta primers. Here immunoSEQ multiplex PCR was the method, and the copy in TCRdb shows in-frame clones only, minus some. The data contain around 170,000 clones, about 72% of them singletons. The sequenced material came from PBMCs. These receptors were obtained from a girl aged 10 to 17 in good health and CMV-seronegative.

This clone was counted only a few times. The CDR3 spells CAVYRDQPQHF. The DNA for the CDR3 is TGTGCCGTATACAGGGACCAGCCCCAGCATTTT. The gene calls are TRBV19 and TRBJ1-5, with D perhaps matching TRBD1 (6 bases). Germline V gene lookup returns CDR1 LNHDA and CDR2 SQIVND (reference sequence). The CDR3 is made up of 11 amino acids. V was clipped by 11 bases and J by 7 bases, with 12 bases between them.

This clone appeared a single time. This chain joins TRBV4-1 and TRBJ1-2, with 7 bases matching TRBD1. The V gene end was trimmed by 0 bases and the J gene end by 1 base; junction bases not matched to a gene: 5. Germline V gene data show CDR1 as MGHRA and CDR2 as YSYEKL. This CDR3 has 16 residues. The CDR3 region is CASSQDPGGGNYGYTF. CDR3 in DNA: TGCGCCAGCAGCCAAGATCCAGGGGGAGGTAACTATGGCTACACCTTC.

The V call is TRBV5-1, the J call TRBJ2-7; 8 bases fit TRBD1. CDR1 and CDR2 from the germline V gene are SGHRS and YFSETQ. After removal of 0 bases from V and 3 bases from J, the junction contained 8 bases not matched to a gene. The CDR3 covers 16 residues. The chain's CDR3 is CASSLGGTGSLYEQYF. The CDR3 nucleotides are TGCGCCAGCAGCTTGGGTGGGACAGGCTCCCTCTACGAGCAGTACTTC.

This clone was seen only once. The chain carries TRBV5-4 and TRBJ2-5; TRBD1 aligns across 9 bases. The germline V gene has CDR1 SGHNT and CDR2 YYREEE (reference sequence). The V segment lost 7 bases and the J segment 1 base; nucleotides outside the gene matches: 8. This CDR3 contains 15 residues. CDR3 sequence: CASHKWTGVQETQYF. Written as DNA, the CDR3 is TGTGCCAGCCACAAATGGACAGGGGTCCAAGAGACCCAGTACTTC. Together with reference TRBV5-4 and TRBJ2-5, the CDR3 gives the full variable domain: ETGVTQSPTHLIKTRGQQVTLRCSSQSGHNTVSWYQQALGQGPQFIFQYYREEENGRGNFPPRFSGLQFPNYSSELNVNALELDDSALYLCASHKWTGVQETQYFGPGTRLLVL.

A note on this clone: One end of the junction is discordant with germline, which a read error may explain. V usage is TRBV2 and J usage is TRBJ1-5; TRBD1 is a possible D gene (6 bases). This CDR3 is built from 13 residues. Germline CDR1 reads SNHLY; CDR2 reads FYNNEI. CDR3 loop: CACSARGDQPQHF. In nucleotides, the CDR3 is TGTGCCTGCAGCGCCAGGGGAGATCAGCCCCAGCATTTT.

V and J are TRBV7-3 and TRBJ2-1; D possibly corresponds to TRBD2 (5 bases). The V end lost 1 base, the J end lost 5 bases, and 9 bases lay between the germline ends. The germline V gene has CDR1 SGHTA and CDR2 FQGTGA. The CDR3 extends over 14 amino acids. The DNA of the CDR3 is TGTGCCAGCAGCTTAAGAATCGGGGACAATGAGCAGTTCTTC. Translating it yields CASSLRIGDNEQFF.

V and J are TRBV5-1 and TRBJ1-2, with D tentatively TRBD1 (6 bases). The CDR3 consists of 12 residues. The germline V gene encodes CDR1 SGHRS and CDR2 YFSETQ. V was shortened by 3 bases and J by 8 bases, with 11 bases between the two germline ends. The CDR3 DNA reads as TGCGCCAGCAGCTCACAGGGTGTCGGCTACACCTTC. Translated, it gives CASSSQGVGYTF.

The J gene is TRBJ1-1, the V gene TRBV14; a possible D gene is TRBD1 (6 bases). Germline CDR1 and CDR2: SGHDN and FVKESK. V gave up 0 bases and J gave up 3 bases, with 14 bases separating them. The CDR3 extends over 16 amino acids. The CDR3 DNA reads TGTGCCAGCAGCCAAGATCCCCAGGGGAAGTACACTGAAGCTTTCTTT. Translation gives CASSQDPQGKYTEAFF.

As concerns this clone: Compared with germline, one end of the junction differs, possibly owing to a read error. The chain links TRBV5-1 to TRBJ1-5, with D maybe TRBD1 (5 bases). The CDR3 is made up of 14 amino acids. The germline gives CDR1 SGHRS, CDR2 YFSETQ. CDR3 nucleotide sequence: TGCGCCAGCAGCTTTGGGGCAGGCAATGAGCCCCAGCATTTT. This translates into CASSFGAGNEPQHF.

The gene calls are TRBV12-5 and TRBJ2-1; D is possibly TRBD2 (5 bases). The germline gives CDR1 LGHNT, CDR2 FRNRAP. The V end was cut by 6 bases, the J end by 3 bases, with 9 bases between. The CDR3 length is 13 residues. CDR3 sequence: CASGGGIYNEQFF. CDR3 in DNA: TGTGCTAGTGGCGGAGGTATCTACAATGAGCAGTTCTTC.

V is TRBV18 and J is TRBJ1-5; tentative D call: TRBD1 (5 bases). V shed 3 bases and J shed 4 bases, with 10 bases lying between them. Germline CDR1 reads KGHSH; CDR2 reads LQKENI. This CDR3 region has 14 residues. The CDR3: CASSPKEGNQPQHF. The CDR3 DNA is TGTGCCAGCTCACCCAAGGAGGGGAATCAGCCCCAGCATTTT.